This note documents a single TCR beta chain sequence. Its target is unknown. PCR was performed using 60 Vbeta and 13 Jbeta primers. Produced via immunoSEQ multiplex PCR; TCRdb's table is partial and in-frame only. This sample has about 160,000 clones, with 60% to 80% found just once. The data stem from a study of cytomegalovirus exposure and HLA in healthy donors. Notes on the study in general: V- and J-gene trimming in TCR beta was tied to a missense DCLRE1C variant by an analysis performed later. In a later analysis, an Asian-associated ancestry cluster reportedly showed fewer N-insertions than the approximately 670-donor mean.

Donors counted as nominally healthy when sampled, yet unrecorded immune exposures were likely. The CDR3 covers 15 residues. CDR1 and CDR2 (germline): MGHRA, YSYEKL. Trimming stripped 0 bases from V and 4 bases from J, with 13 bases between. The material sequenced was PBMCs. The source of this sequence is a middle-aged woman in good health and CMV-seropositive. The J gene is TRBJ2-7, the V gene TRBV4-1; D possibly corresponds to TRBD1 (7 bases). In nucleotides, the CDR3 is TGCGCCAGCAGCCAAGAACGGACAGGAGGGTACGAGCAGTACTTC. Amino acid sequence: CASSQERTGGYEQYF.